Presented here are 32 T cell receptor beta chains from one specimen sequenced in a study of T cells in localized non-small cell lung cancer. Libraries were prepared by immunoSEQ multiplex PCR; TCRdb keeps only in-frame clonotypes and omits some of them. Counted here are about 78,000 clones, roughly 86% occurring once; the ten biggest clones make up 2.5% to 3%. The specimen was peripheral blood, collected before any cancer treatment. The receptor set was obtained from a man aged 35-75 years with stage I lung adenocarcinoma.

The V gene is TRBV19, the J gene TRBJ2-1, with 7 bases lining up with TRBD1. This CDR3 comprises 15 residues. Germline-derived CDR1 and CDR2 are LNHDA and SQIVND (reference sequence). Unmatched junction bases numbered 10, after V lost 4 bases and J lost 7 bases. CDR3 DNA sequence: TGTGCCAGTAGTAACCGGGACAGACTAAGAAATGAGCAGTTCTTC. It encodes CASSNRDRLRNEQFF.

This sequence joins TRBV15 and TRBJ2-7, with TRBD2 identical over 9 bases. The CDR3 is 15 residues long. Per germline, CDR1 LNHNV and CDR2 YYDKDF (reference sequence). V lost 1 base to trimming and J lost 4 bases; unmatched junction nucleotides: 5. The CDR3 DNA reads as TGTGCCACCAGCAGAGGCGGTAGCGGGAGATACGAGCAGTACTTC. Residues: CATSRGGSGRYEQYF.

This chain links TRBV10-1 with TRBJ1-5, with 9 bases identical to TRBD1. Germline V gene sequence: CDR1 WNHNN, CDR2 SYGVQD (reference sequence). The CDR3 has 15 residues. The V and J ends lost 7 bases and 4 bases, in that order; junction bases with no gene match: 8. This CDR3 is CASKEKDRGNQPQHF. DNA of the CDR3: TGCGCCAGCAAAGAGAAGGACAGGGGTAATCAGCCCCAGCATTTT.

The V gene is TRBV2, the J gene TRBJ2-1; 8 bases agree with TRBD2. J lost 2 bases, V lost 5 bases, and 8 bases had no gene match. The CDR3 length is 16 residues. Germline CDR1 is SNHLY and CDR2 is FYNNEI. CDR3 DNA sequence: TGTGCCAGCAGTAGTCTTGGGCGGGGGGCCTACAATGAGCAGTTCTTC. Its translation: CASSSLGRGAYNEQFF.

The chain is built from TRBV19 and TRBJ2-6, with D perhaps TRBD1 (7 bases). CDR3 size: 20 residues. Germline assignment: CDR1 LNHDA and CDR2 SQIVND (reference sequence). V lost 4 bases, J lost 4 bases, and 26 bases lay in between. This CDR3 is CASSSPRGGTAYAGANVLTF. In DNA form, the CDR3 reads TGTGCCAGTAGTAGCCCCCGAGGAGGGACAGCATACGCAGGGGCCAACGTCCTGACTTTC.

The chain uses TRBV5-4 and TRBJ2-1; no firm D call. The germline V gene has CDR1 SGHNT and CDR2 YYREEE (reference sequence). V was cut by 1 base and J by 0 bases, with 11 bases left in between. The CDR3 is 16 residues long. This CDR3 reads CASSLNLKGSYNEQFF. For the CDR3, the DNA is TGTGCCAGCAGCTTGAACTTAAAAGGCTCCTACAATGAGCAGTTCTTC.

Regarding this clone: The same CDR3 can be traced to other DNA sequences in this sample. V gene TRBV14 combines with J gene TRBJ1-2; a weak D match, TRBD1 (5 bases). V lost 4 bases and J lost 5, with 11 bases in between. This CDR3 has 13 residues. Germline CDR1 SGHDN, CDR2 FVKESK. The CDR3 DNA follows: TGTGCCAGCAGCCCCGAAGACAGATATGGCTACACCTTC. Amino acid sequence: CASSPEDRYGYTF.

The rearrangement uses TRBV5-1 and TRBJ2-5; possibly TRBD1 or TRBD2 for D (5 bases each). Per the germline V gene, CDR1 is SGHRS and CDR2 is YFSETQ. The CDR3 loop spans 15 amino acids. The V end lost 4 bases, the J end lost 1 base, and 14 bases lay between the germline ends. CDR3 sequence: CASSQTGAFQETQYF. CDR3 sequence (DNA): TGCGCCAGCAGCCAAACCGGGGCGTTCCAAGAGACCCAGTACTTC.

This chain links TRBV6-5 with TRBJ1-3, with TRBD1 matching 7 bases. After removal of 2 bases from V and 4 bases from J, the junction contained 5 bases not matched to a gene. Germline assignment: CDR1 MNHEY and CDR2 SVGAGI. The CDR3 has 15 amino acids. This CDR3 is CASSYTLGQGNTIYF. CDR3 DNA sequence: TGTGCCAGCAGTTACACCCTGGGACAGGGAAACACCATATATTTT.

This clone appeared once. V is TRBV30 and J is TRBJ1-3; 7 bases map to TRBD1. The ends lost 3 bases at V and 0 bases at J; junction bases unmatched: 5. This CDR3 spans 15 amino acids. In germline, CDR1 is GTSNPN, CDR2 SVGIG (reference sequence). CDR3 nucleotide sequence: TGTGCCTGGAGGCTCGCAGGGGGCTCTGGAAACACCATATATTTT. Encoded protein: CAWRLAGGSGNTIYF. Complete variable domain (other parts from reference TRBV30 and TRBJ1-3): SQTIHQWPATLVQPVGSPLSLECTVEGTSNPNLYWYRQAAGRGLQLLFYSVGIGQISSEVPQNLSASRPQDRQFILSSKKLLLSDSGFYLCAWRLAGGSGNTIYFGEGSWLTVV.

The rearrangement joins TRBV23-1 to TRBJ2-7; no reliable D call. TRBV23-1 is labeled an ORF, and its function is uncertain. Trimming cost V 2 bases and J 0 bases, with 11 bases left between them. The CDR3 runs to 15 residues. Here the CDR3 DNA reads TGCGCCAGCAGTCAACCCCTCATGGACTCCTACGAGCAGTACTTC. Amino acid sequence: CASSQPLMDSYEQYF.

This rearrangement joins TRBV6-5 to TRBJ1-1; 7 nucleotides match TRBD1. Germline V lookup: CDR1 MNHEY, CDR2 SVGAGI. With 4 bases clipped from V and 11 bases from J, the junction kept 7 bases outside the gene matches. The CDR3 extends over 12 amino acids. DNA of the CDR3: TGTGCCAGCAGTTTTTCGGGACAGCTGGCTTTCTTT. Protein sequence: CASSFSGQLAFF.

This rearrangement joins TRBV7-2 to TRBJ2-1; tentatively, D is TRBD2 (5 bases). CDR3 size: 13 residues. Trimming removed 5 bases at V and 7 bases at J, with 12 bases between. Germline V gene sequence: CDR1 SGHTA, CDR2 FQGNSA. CDR3 sequence reads: CASSPEAGNEQFF. In DNA, the CDR3 is TGTGCCAGCAGCCCGGAGGCCGGGAATGAGCAGTTCTTC.

The V gene is TRBV7-6, the J gene TRBJ2-7, with D tentatively TRBD1 or TRBD2 (6 bases each). There are 14 residues in the CDR3. Per the germline V gene, CDR1 is SGHVS and CDR2 is FNYEAQ. V lost 2 bases and J lost 2, with 10 bases in between. In DNA form, the CDR3 reads TGTGCCAGCAGCTTAAGAGGGGGGACCTACGAGCAGTACTTC. Protein sequence: CASSLRGGTYEQYF.

The chain uses TRBV25-1 and TRBJ2-5; D is ambiguous. This CDR3 has 12 amino acids. Trimming stripped 2 bases from V and 0 bases from J, with 1 base between. Germline V gene data show CDR1 as MGHDK and CDR2 as SYGVNS. DNA for the CDR3: TGTGCCAGCAGTGAAGACCAAGAGACCCAGTACTTC. Translating gives CASSEDQETQYF.

The rearrangement uses TRBV6-6 and TRBJ2-3; D is undetermined. Per germline, CDR1 MNHNY and CDR2 SVGAGI (reference sequence). The CDR3 covers 13 residues. Trimming stripped 2 bases from V and 2 bases from J, with 5 bases between. CDR3 amino acids: CASSYATTDTQYF. The CDR3 DNA follows: TGTGCCAGCAGTTACGCGACCACAGATACGCAGTATTTT.

The chain uses TRBV18 and TRBJ1-2, with D perhaps matching TRBD1 (5 bases). The CDR3 runs 13 residues. From germline, CDR1 is KGHSH and CDR2 LQKENI. The V end lost 2 bases, the J end lost 8 bases, and 12 bases lay between the germline ends. DNA for the CDR3: TGTGCCAGCTCACCAAGTACAAGGGACGGCTACACCTTC. Translation gives CASSPSTRDGYTF.

The rearrangement links TRBV28 to TRBJ1-2; a possible D gene is TRBD1 (5 bases). Trimming took 5 bases from V and 4 from J, leaving 17 bases between them. Germline assignment: CDR1 MDHEN and CDR2 SYDVKM. CDR3 length: 15 amino acids. This CDR3 is CASSAPGRIIYGYTF. The CDR3 nucleotides read TGTGCCAGCAGTGCCCCGGGACGAATCATCTATGGCTACACCTTC.

The V and J genes are TRBV28 and TRBJ2-4; 8 bases map to TRBD2. This CDR3 has 15 amino acids. In germline, CDR1 is MDHEN, CDR2 SYDVKM. The ends lost 5 bases at V and 2 bases at J; junction bases unmatched: 5. CDR3 nucleotide sequence: TGTGCCAGCAGTCCCCCTAGCGGGTCCAAAAACATTCAGTACTTC. It encodes CASSPPSGSKNIQYF.

This chain joins TRBV11-3 and TRBJ2-1; D gene uncertain. This CDR3 has 13 residues. The V gene's germline CDR1 is SGHNT and CDR2 YENEEA. Trimming shortened V by 5 bases and J by 6 bases, and 11 bases separated the two germline ends. CDR3: CASSTSLRNEQFF. Here the CDR3 DNA reads TGTGCCAGCAGCACCTCGTTGCGCAATGAGCAGTTCTTC.

The chain recombines TRBV14 with TRBJ2-5; D possibly corresponds to TRBD2 (5 bases). V shed 0 bases and J shed 2 bases, with 10 bases lying between them. The length of the CDR3 is 15 residues. In germline, CDR1 is SGHDN, CDR2 FVKESK. CDR3 bases: TGTGCCAGCAGCCAAGATAGAACTAGGCAAGAGACCCAGTACTTC. Translation gives CASSQDRTRQETQYF.

The rearrangement uses TRBV7-2 and TRBJ2-6; 10 bases match TRBD2. The CDR3 totals 17 residues. The germline V gene has CDR1 SGHTA and CDR2 FQGNSA. V dropped 3 bases and J dropped 0; count of bases not matched to a gene: 2. In nucleotides, the CDR3 is TGTGCCAGCAGCTTTAGCGGGGGGAGCTCTGGGGCCAACGTCCTGACTTTC. Residues: CASSFSGGSSGANVLTF.

This rearrangement joins TRBV19 to TRBJ1-4, with D maybe TRBD1 (5 bases). V lost 9 bases to trimming and J lost 7 bases, with 15 bases between them. The CDR3 is 13 residues long. Germline V gives CDR1 LNHDA, CDR2 SQIVND (reference sequence). CDR3 protein: CASTANRGEKLFF. The CDR3 DNA sequence: TGTGCCAGCACCGCGAATAGGGGTGAAAAACTGTTTTTT.

CDR3 coding DNA: TGTGCCAGCGGAAACCTCATCATGGAGCTGTTTTTT. This codes for CASGNLIMELFF. The chain combines TRBV27 with TRBJ2-2; D gene unclear. Per the germline V gene, CDR1 is MNHEY and CDR2 is SMNVEV (reference sequence). The V and J ends lost 8 bases and 10 bases respectively, with 14 bases between them. The CDR3 has 12 residues.

The chain is built from TRBV5-1 and TRBJ1-3; possible D gene TRBD1, 5 bases. The CDR3 is 16 residues long. Germline V gene sequence: CDR1 SGHRS, CDR2 YFSETQ. The germline V and J ends were trimmed by 3 bases and 3 bases, with 16 bases remaining between them. This chain's CDR3 is CASSSGTPSNGNTIYF. The DNA of the CDR3 is TGCGCCAGCAGCTCCGGGACCCCCAGCAATGGAAACACCATATATTTT.

V and J are TRBV19 and TRBJ2-3; D assignment may be TRBD1 or TRBD2 (6 bases each). CDR3 length: 15 residues. Between the trimmed V and J ends, which lost 6 bases and 1 base, there was a span of 14 bases. Germline V CDR1 and CDR2: LNHDA, SQIVND (reference sequence). CDR3 protein: CASSHGGEGTDTQYF. In DNA, the CDR3 is TGTGCCAGTAGCCACGGGGGCGAAGGCACAGATACGCAGTATTTT.

The gene calls are TRBV7-8 and TRBJ2-7, with 8 bases fitting TRBD1. V was clipped by 0 bases and J by 6 bases; unmatched bases: 4. The CDR3 length is 14 residues. Germline V CDR1 and CDR2: SGHVS, FQNEAQ. CDR3 sequence: CASSLADRAGEQYF. CDR3 DNA: TGTGCCAGCAGCTTAGCGGACAGGGCTGGCGAGCAGTACTTC.

This clone was recorded a few times. This chain connects TRBV27 to TRBJ1-1; TRBD1 matches at 7 bases. From germline, CDR1 is MNHEY and CDR2 SMNVEV (reference sequence). The ends lost 5 bases at V and 7 bases at J; junction bases unmatched: 7. This CDR3 has 13 residues. CDR3 protein: CASSLQGGYEAFF. CDR3 DNA: TGTGCCAGCAGTCTCCAGGGGGGGTATGAAGCTTTCTTT.

The chain's CDR3 is CASGTDGFYEQYF. The DNA of the CDR3 is TGTGCCAGCGGTACGGACGGATTCTACGAGCAGTACTTC. The genes are TRBV6-5 and TRBJ2-7, with unresolved D. The CDR3 extends over 13 amino acids. V was cut by 8 bases and J by 3 bases, with 14 bases left in between. The germline V gene has CDR1 MNHEY and CDR2 SVGAGI.

V usage is TRBV11-3 and J usage is TRBJ2-2; D is unresolved. V gave up 2 bases and J gave up 3 bases, with 7 bases separating them. The germline V gene has CDR1 SGHNT and CDR2 YENEEA. The CDR3 covers 14 residues. The CDR3, as DNA: TGTGCCAGCAGCTTACGCCCGGACACCGGGGAGCTGTTTTTT. Translating it yields CASSLRPDTGELFF.

This clone was recorded many times. The chain links TRBV2 to TRBJ1-6; TRBD1 agrees at 8 bases. Germline loops: CDR1 SNHLY, CDR2 FYNNEI. V shed 6 bases and J 10 bases; nucleotides not matched to a gene: 11. The CDR3 runs to 15 residues. CDR3 sequence (DNA): TGTGCCAGCAGCACCTCCCAGGGGGCGAGATCACCCCTCCACTTT. Residues: CASSTSQGARSPLHF. Based on the CDR3 plus reference TRBV2 and TRBJ1-6, the full variable domain is EPEVTQTPSHQVTQMGQEVILRCVPISNHLYFYWYRQILGQKVEFLVSFYNNEISEKSEIFDDQFSVERPDGSNFTLKIRSTKLEDSAMYFCASSTSQGARSPLHFGNGTRLTVT.

The V call is TRBV11-2, the J call TRBJ2-5, with D tentatively TRBD2 (7 bases). The V end lost 5 bases, the J end lost 1 base, and 17 bases lay between the germline ends. Germline V CDR1 and CDR2: SGHAT, FQNNGV. The CDR3 contains 16 residues. Written as DNA, the CDR3 is TGTGCCAGCAGCCTCGCTACGGGGGGCCCCCAAGAGACCCAGTACTTC. Translation gives CASSLATGGPQETQYF.